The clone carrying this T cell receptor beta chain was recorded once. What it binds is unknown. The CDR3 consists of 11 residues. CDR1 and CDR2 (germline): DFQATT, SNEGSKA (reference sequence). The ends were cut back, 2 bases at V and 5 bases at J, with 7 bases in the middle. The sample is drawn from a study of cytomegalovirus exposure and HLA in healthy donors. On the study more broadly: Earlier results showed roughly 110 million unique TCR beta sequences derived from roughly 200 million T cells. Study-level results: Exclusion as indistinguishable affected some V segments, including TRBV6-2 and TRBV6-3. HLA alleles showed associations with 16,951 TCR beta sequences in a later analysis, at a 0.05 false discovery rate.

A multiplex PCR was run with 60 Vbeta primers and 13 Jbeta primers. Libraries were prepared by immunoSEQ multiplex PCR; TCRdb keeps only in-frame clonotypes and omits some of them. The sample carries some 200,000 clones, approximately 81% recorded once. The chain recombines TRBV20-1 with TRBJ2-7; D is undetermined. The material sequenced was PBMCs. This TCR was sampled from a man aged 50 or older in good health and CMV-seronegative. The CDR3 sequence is CSARKGDEQYF. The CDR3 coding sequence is TGCAGTGCTAGAAAAGGAGACGAGCAGTACTTC.